These 25 T cell receptor beta chains were all obtained from the same sample, sequenced in a study of cytotoxic CD8 clonotypes in ibrutinib-treated CLL. Sequencing used immunoSEQ multiplex PCR; TCRdb keeps in-frame clones, though not all of them. The data show 45,000 to 55,000 clones, approximately 53% seen once. The sequencing used PBMCs, collected after 12 months of ibrutinib treatment. The receptors here all came from a human donor with chronic lymphocytic leukemia.

The chain is built from TRBV27 and TRBJ1-1; the match to TRBD1 covers 7 bases. CDR3 length equals 15 residues. In germline, CDR1 is MNHEY, CDR2 SMNVEV (reference sequence). Trimming removed 5 bases from V and 3 bases from J; junction bases left unmatched: 9. The CDR3 protein is CASSPLPDRDTEAFF. The CDR3 region has the DNA TGTGCCAGCAGTCCCCTCCCCGACAGGGACACTGAAGCTTTCTTT.

This clone was seen ten or more times. This chain joins TRBV5-6 and TRBJ1-5, with TRBD1 matching 9 bases. Germline lookup yields CDR1 SGHDT and CDR2 YYEEEE. V trimming: 4 bases; J trimming: 4 bases; junction bases outside the gene matches: 6. CDR3 length: 15 residues. The CDR3 protein is CASSRGTGPNQPQHF. In nucleotides, the CDR3 is TGTGCCAGCAGCCGCGGGACAGGGCCTAATCAGCCCCAGCATTTT.

The genes are TRBV21-1 and TRBJ1-1. TRBV21-1 is an annotated pseudogene. The CDR3 loop spans 14 amino acids. The CDR3 DNA reads TGTGCCAGCTCAGGCAGGGAACGGGGCACTGAAGCTTTCTTT. This translates into CASSGRERGTEAFF.

This clone was recorded many times. The chain employs TRBV28 and TRBJ2-7, with 7 nucleotides matching TRBD1. Per germline, CDR1 MDHEN and CDR2 SYDVKM. The CDR3 spans 15 residues. Trimming took 4 bases from V and 6 from J; bases not matched to a gene: 12. The CDR3 coding sequence is TGTGCCAGCAGTTACGAGCTGACAGGGTGGGGCGAGCAGTACTTC. Its translation is CASSYELTGWGEQYF.

This clone turned up a few times. The chain couples TRBV9 to TRBJ2-7, with D perhaps TRBD2 (5 bases). The germline gives CDR1 SGDLS, CDR2 YYNGEE. The CDR3 is 16 residues long. Trimming took 3 bases from V and 5 from J, leaving 21 bases between them. CDR3 sequence: CASSESRGRLINEQYF. The CDR3 nucleotides read TGTGCCAGCAGCGAATCTCGGGGAAGGCTAATAAACGAGCAGTACTTC.

V and J are TRBV6-5 and TRBJ2-7; TRBD2 matches 7 bases. Germline loops: CDR1 MNHEY, CDR2 SVGAGI. The CDR3 extends over 12 amino acids. J lost 3 bases, V lost 7 bases, and 3 bases had no gene match. CDR3 sequence reads: CASTSGYYEQYF. DNA for the CDR3: TGTGCCAGCACTAGCGGATACTACGAGCAGTACTTC.

V and J are TRBV2 and TRBJ2-7; D ambiguous. Germline V CDR1 and CDR2: SNHLY, FYNNEI. This CDR3 contains 12 residues. The germline V and J ends were trimmed by 3 bases and 7 bases, with 10 bases remaining between them. DNA of the CDR3: TGTGCCAGCAGTGATATCCGGTTTGAGCAGTACTTC. Its translation is CASSDIRFEQYF.

The V gene is TRBV5-4, the J gene TRBJ1-2, with 7 bases aligning to TRBD1. CDR1 and CDR2 from the germline V gene are SGHNT and YYREEE (reference sequence). V shed 2 bases, J shed 4 bases, and the junction held 11 bases outside the gene matches. The CDR3 runs 16 residues. CDR3 coding DNA: TGTGCCAGCAGCTTAACCGAATCAGCAGGGGGCTATGGCTACACCTTC. Encoded protein: CASSLTESAGGYGYTF.

This clone was recorded a few times. The chain combines TRBV18 with TRBJ2-3, with unresolved D. Germline CDR1 and CDR2: KGHSH and LQKENI. The CDR3 is made up of 16 amino acids. The V end lost 2 bases, the J end lost 0 bases, and 12 bases lay between the germline ends. Here the CDR3 DNA reads TGTGCCAGCTCACCAGTAGGCCCGGCTAGCACAGATACGCAGTATTTT. It codes for CASSPVGPASTDTQYF.

The chain employs TRBV7-9 and TRBJ1-4; possible D gene TRBD1, 5 bases. V was cut by 5 bases and J by 7 bases, with 29 bases left in between. Germline assignment: CDR1 SEHNR and CDR2 FQNEAQ (reference sequence). The length of the CDR3 is 19 residues. CDR3 loop: CASSATLRRGTSSGEKLFF. The CDR3 DNA follows: TGTGCCAGCAGCGCGACCTTACGGCGGGGGACTTCGAGTGGTGAAAAACTGTTTTTT.

V gene TRBV6-6 combines with J gene TRBJ1-1, with D possibly TRBD1 on 6 matching bases. V shed 6 bases and J shed 4 bases, with 12 bases lying between them. The CDR3 sequence is 13 residues long. CDR1 MNHNY and CDR2 SVGAGI come from the germline V gene (reference sequence). CDR3 coding DNA: TGTGCCAGCAGGGAGGGGGTGATCACTGAAGCTTTCTTT. Translating it yields CASREGVITEAFF.

The gene calls are TRBV5-6 and TRBJ1-1; D call uncertain. Germline CDR1 SGHDT, CDR2 YYEEEE. Trimming stripped 3 bases from V and 7 bases from J, with 13 bases between. The CDR3 contains 13 residues. The CDR3 DNA is TGTGCCAGCAGCTATGGCGGCCGGGATGAAGCTTTCTTT. This translates into CASSYGGRDEAFF.

The rearrangement uses TRBV29-1 and TRBJ1-1; D remains ambiguous. Germline V gene data show CDR1 as SQVTM and CDR2 as ANQGSEA. The V end was cut by 6 bases, the J end by 5 bases, with 16 bases between. The CDR3 is 13 amino acids. In nucleotides, the CDR3 is TGCAGCGTCCTAGGACTCCCGAAAACTGAAGCTTTCTTT. It is translated as CSVLGLPKTEAFF.

This chain links TRBV14 with TRBJ2-7; D is uncertain. Germline V gene data show CDR1 as SGHDN and CDR2 as FVKESK. The V and J ends lost 1 base and 0 bases respectively, with 7 bases between them. The CDR3 covers 14 residues. The CDR3, as DNA: TGTGCCAGCAGCCAAGTCCTAAGCTCCTACGAGCAGTACTTC. This codes for CASSQVLSSYEQYF.

CDR3 residues: CASSLTPGGNTEAFF. The CDR3 nucleotides read TGTGCCAGCAGCTTAACCCCAGGGGGAAACACTGAAGCTTTCTTT. V usage is TRBV11-2 and J usage is TRBJ1-1; 7 nucleotides align to TRBD1. Germline lookup yields CDR1 SGHAT and CDR2 FQNNGV. The CDR3 sequence is 15 residues long. Germline trimming cut 2 bases from V and 2 bases from J; bases unmatched to any gene: 5. The full variable domain, its missing parts supplied by reference TRBV11-2 and TRBJ1-1, is EAGVAQSPRYKIIEKRQSVAFWCNPISGHATLYWYQQILGQGPKLLIQFQNNGVVDDSQLPKDRFSAERLKGVDSTLKIQPAKLEDSAVYLCASSLTPGGNTEAFFGQGTRLTVV.

This clone was counted only a few times. The rearrangement joins TRBV18 to TRBJ2-2, with unresolved D. Trimming left V 6 bases short and J 5 bases short, with 13 bases between. This CDR3 is built from 14 residues. The V gene's germline CDR1 is KGHSH and CDR2 LQKENI. CDR3 sequence (DNA): TGTGCCAGCTCCCCAGCCACGGGTACCGGGGAGCTGTTTTTT. This codes for CASSPATGTGELFF.

The V and J genes are TRBV19 and TRBJ2-2; 10 bases map to TRBD1. Germline lookup yields CDR1 LNHDA and CDR2 SQIVND (reference sequence). This CDR3 spans 14 amino acids. J was trimmed by 6 bases and V by 7 bases; bases with no gene match: 5. For the CDR3, the DNA is TGTGCCAGTACCGGGACAGGGGTACCCGGGGAGCTGTTTTTT. Its protein is CASTGTGVPGELFF. The whole variable domain, remainder taken from reference TRBV19 and TRBJ2-2, is DGGITQSPKYLFRKEGQNVTLSCEQNLNHDAMYWYRQDPGQGLRLIYYSQIVNDFQKGDIAEGYSVSREKKESFPLTVTSAQKNPTAFYLCASTGTGVPGELFFGEGSRLTVL.

This clone was picked up a small number of times. The CDR3 spells CAWSVGGANVLTF. CDR3 DNA sequence: TGTGCCTGGAGTGTAGGTGGGGCCAACGTCCTGACTTTC. The V call is TRBV30, the J call TRBJ2-6; no definite D call. CDR1 GTSNPN and CDR2 SVGIG come from the germline V gene (reference sequence). The CDR3 length is 13 residues. Trimming cost V 0 bases and J 3 bases, with 3 bases left between them.

The rearrangement joins TRBV5-1 to TRBJ2-5; perhaps D is TRBD1 or TRBD2 (6 bases each). This CDR3 is 14 amino acids long. The V and J ends lost 1 base and 5 bases respectively, with 12 bases between them. Per germline, CDR1 SGHRS and CDR2 YFSETQ. The CDR3 DNA follows: TGCGCCAGCAGCTTGTACGGGGGCGGGGAGACCCAGTACTTC. Translated, it gives CASSLYGGGETQYF.

V and J are TRBV6-6 and TRBJ2-1; maybe TRBD2 (6 bases). The CDR3 contains 15 residues. Germline V gene sequence: CDR1 MNHNY, CDR2 SVGAGI (reference sequence). Deletions cut 4 bases from V and 2 bases from J, with 12 bases between. CDR3 in amino acids: CASSLLREPYNEQFF. CDR3 nucleotides: TGTGCCAGCAGTTTACTCCGGGAGCCCTACAATGAGCAGTTCTTC.

This clone was detected a few times. This chain uses TRBV29-1 with TRBJ2-1; 9 nucleotides line up with TRBD2. The CDR3 covers 14 residues. Germline loops: CDR1 SQVTM, CDR2 ANQGSEA. V trimming: 7 bases; J trimming: 0 bases; junction bases outside the gene matches: 4. The CDR3 nucleotides read TGCAGCGGAATAGCGGGAGACTCCTACAATGAGCAGTTCTTC. Its translation: CSGIAGDSYNEQFF.

The chain carries TRBV6-6 and TRBJ2-7; 10 nucleotides line up with TRBD1. J gave up 6 bases and V 4 bases, and 6 bases lay outside the gene matches. This CDR3 comprises 14 residues. Per the germline V gene, CDR1 is MNHNY and CDR2 is SVGAGI (reference sequence). The chain's CDR3 is CASSLDRGLGEQYF. The CDR3 DNA sequence: TGTGCCAGCAGTTTAGACAGGGGGCTTGGCGAGCAGTACTTC.

This clone was found a few times. V is TRBV28 and J is TRBJ2-1, with D possibly TRBD1 on 6 matching bases. Per germline, CDR1 MDHEN and CDR2 SYDVKM. The ends were cut back, 7 bases at V and 2 bases at J, with 12 bases in the middle. The CDR3 sequence is 14 residues long. CDR3 sequence reads: CASNRDGAYNEQFF. The CDR3 DNA follows: TGTGCCAGCAACAGGGACGGAGCCTACAATGAGCAGTTCTTC.

The chain couples TRBV5-4 to TRBJ2-7; 10 nucleotides agree with TRBD1. V gave up 2 bases and J gave up 4 bases; unmatched junction bases: 6. Germline loops: CDR1 SGHNT, CDR2 YYREEE (reference sequence). The length of the CDR3 is 15 residues. CDR3 sequence: CASSFPGQGRYEQYF. The CDR3 DNA sequence: TGTGCCAGCAGCTTCCCGGGACAGGGGAGATACGAGCAGTACTTC.

The chain employs TRBV11-2 and TRBJ1-1; TRBD1 aligns across 11 bases. Trimming removed 5 bases from V and 2 bases from J; junction bases left unmatched: 13. CDR1 is SGHAT and CDR2 is FQNNGV in the germline V gene. This CDR3 has 18 residues. The CDR3 nucleotides are TGTGCCAGCAGCCTAGTAGGGGGACAGGGGGTAAGAAACACTGAAGCTTTCTTT. Protein product: CASSLVGGQGVRNTEAFF.